The TCR beta chain under discussion was sequenced for a study of blood T cell repertoires in COVID-19. Per the original data handling: The authors estimated nucleated cell counts from reference gene primer amplification. The repertoire was sequenced with immunoSEQ multiplex PCR; TCRdb's copy has only in-frame clones and lacks some. V, J and clone size reflect that table, while D and trimming were determined from the DNA. The sample lists over 200,000 clones, 80% to 95% occurring once. After removal of 5 bases from V and 5 bases from J, the junction contained 11 bases not matched to a gene. CDR1 is SGHTA, CDR2 FQGNSA, per germline. The CDR3 spans 15 residues.

V gene TRBV7-2 combines with J gene TRBJ2-5; TRBD2 matches at 7 bases. The clonotype originates from a man aged 55-75 years with COVID-19, enrolled during active disease. Sample: peripheral blood. The CDR3 DNA sequence: TGTGCCAGCAGCCCGACCGGGGGGTCCTGGGAGACCCAGTACTTC. It encodes CASSPTGGSWETQYF. Looking up the rest from reference TRBV7-2 and TRBJ2-5 gives the full variable domain: GAGVSQSPSNKVTEKGKDVELRCDPISGHTALYWYRQSLGQGLEFLIYFQGNSAPDKSGLPSDRFSAERTGGSVSTLTIQRTQQEDSAVYLCASSPTGGSWETQYFGPGTRLLVL.